This passage covers 2 T cell receptor beta chains from one sample sequenced in a study of blood T cell repertoires in COVID-19. TCRdb's table, derived via immunoSEQ multiplex PCR, lists solely in-frame clones and lacks some. The sample contains about 210,000 clones, 80% to 90% of which appear only once. Source material: peripheral blood. All receptors derive from a woman between 50 and 59 years old with active or convalescent COVID-19.

The chain recombines TRBV3-1 (or the pseudogene TRBV3-2) with TRBJ2-1, with 7 bases that match TRBD2. The CDR3 loop spans 13 amino acids. Losses at the gene ends were 3 bases for V and 8 bases for J; bases not matched to a gene: 4. Germline assignment: CDR1 LGHDT and CDR2 YNNKEL (reference sequence). The CDR3 DNA sequence: TGTGCCAGCAGCCACGGACGGGAGGATGAGCAGTTCTTC. This sequence encodes CASSHGREDEQFF.

In this sample, this clone turned up a few times. The chain links TRBV11-1 to TRBJ1-1; TRBD1 agrees at 11 bases. The CDR3 has 14 amino acids. V lost 5 bases and J lost 3; bases outside the gene matches: 2. Germline V gene lookup returns CDR1 SGHAT and CDR2 FQDESV (reference sequence). The CDR3 coding sequence is TGTGCCAGCAGCCTGGGACAGGGGGACACTGAAGCTTTCTTT. It is translated as CASSLGQGDTEAFF.